The clone carrying this TCR beta chain was counted once. Its antigen is currently unknown. These data belong to a study of T cell responses to AZD1222 COVID-19 vaccine. Study background: The analysis combined second doses at about 4 or about 12 weeks.

General study results and limits: Two doses of AZD1222 preceded a rise in Spike-specific TCR breadth and depth. Nearly half of spike-specific TCRs reportedly target unmutated variant regions. The sample set comprised mostly white British donors with more females, and clonal diversity was possibly underestimated.

Measured with immunoSEQ multiplex PCR; TCRdb has only the in-frame clones, and not every one. Found here are 95,000 or so clones, about 89% of them singletons; the top ten hold roughly 3.5%. Trimming took 2 bases from V and 8 from J, leaving 10 bases between them. This CDR3 is built from 13 residues. Germline CDR1 SGHTA, CDR2 FQGNSA. Sequencing was performed on peripheral blood, taken on day 0 of AZD1222 vaccination. The gene calls are TRBV7-2 and TRBJ1-3; D not certain. The origin of this receptor is an adult in good health. CDR3 bases: TGTGCCAGCAGCTTACGGTCAGGAGACACCATATATTTT. Translation gives CASSLRSGDTIYF.